This T cell receptor beta chain was retrieved from a study of radiotherapy plus CTLA-4 blockade in lung cancer. Clones were sequenced by immunoSEQ multiplex PCR, and TCRdb holds only the in-frame ones, with some missing. The repertoire holds about 110,000 clones, with 85% as singletons. This CDR3 contains 13 residues. The V and J ends lost 1 base and 6 bases respectively, with 11 bases between them. Germline loops: CDR1 SGDLS, CDR2 YYNGEE. The chain recombines TRBV9 with TRBJ2-7; D is uncertain. This clonotype was sampled from a human donor with non-small cell lung cancer that progressed on radiotherapy plus ipilimumab. Some clones in this sample may be carry-over from other donors' samples. Specimen: peripheral blood, collected from a patient treated with radiotherapy plus ipilimumab. CDR3 coding DNA: TGTGCCAGCAGCGTAAATCTTGACTCCGAGCAGTACTTC. It translates to CASSVNLDSEQYF.